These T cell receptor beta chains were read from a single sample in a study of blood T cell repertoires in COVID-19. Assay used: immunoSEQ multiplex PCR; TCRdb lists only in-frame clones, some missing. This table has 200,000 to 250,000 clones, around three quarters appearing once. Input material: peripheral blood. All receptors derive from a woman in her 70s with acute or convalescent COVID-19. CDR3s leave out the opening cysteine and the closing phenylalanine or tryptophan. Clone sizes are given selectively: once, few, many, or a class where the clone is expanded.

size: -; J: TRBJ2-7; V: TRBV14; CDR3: ASSQGPWTISSYEQY
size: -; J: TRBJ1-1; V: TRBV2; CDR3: ASSESMNTEAF
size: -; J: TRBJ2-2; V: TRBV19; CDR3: ASSTGVVTGELF
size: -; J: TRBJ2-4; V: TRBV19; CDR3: ASSRVGTGSKAKNIQY
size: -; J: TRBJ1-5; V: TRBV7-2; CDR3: ASSRGQGGNQPQH
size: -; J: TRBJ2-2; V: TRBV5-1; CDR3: ASSLASANTGELF
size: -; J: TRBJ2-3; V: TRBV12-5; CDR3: GFSSGEPSGADTQY
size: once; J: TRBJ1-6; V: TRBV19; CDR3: ASKSGPNSPLH
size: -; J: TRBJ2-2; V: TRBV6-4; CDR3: ASSDSGPQGLTTGELF
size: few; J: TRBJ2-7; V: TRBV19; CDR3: ANQGLDSFEQY
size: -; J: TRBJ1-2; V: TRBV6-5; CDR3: ASSPYRTNYGYT
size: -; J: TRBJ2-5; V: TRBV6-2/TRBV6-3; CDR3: ASSSQSYQETQY
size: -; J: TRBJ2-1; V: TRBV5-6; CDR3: ASSSGGSYNEQF
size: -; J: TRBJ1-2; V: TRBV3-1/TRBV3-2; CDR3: ASSLRTGTGYGYT
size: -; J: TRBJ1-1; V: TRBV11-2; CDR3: ASSLDRGKTEAF
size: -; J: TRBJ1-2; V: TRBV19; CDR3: ASSIDPGNYGYT
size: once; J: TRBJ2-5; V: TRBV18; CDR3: ASSPLRGDQETQY
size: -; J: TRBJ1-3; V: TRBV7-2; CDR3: ASSIEDRPGNTIY
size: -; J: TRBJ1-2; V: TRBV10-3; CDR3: AISESTSGYT
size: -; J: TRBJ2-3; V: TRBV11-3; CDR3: ASSLQAGGPSGTQY
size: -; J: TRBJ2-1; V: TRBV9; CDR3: ASSPLRGLF
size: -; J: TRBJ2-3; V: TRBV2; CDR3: ASSDGSSDTQY
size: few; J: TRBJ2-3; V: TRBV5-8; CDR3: ASSLGQESTDTQY
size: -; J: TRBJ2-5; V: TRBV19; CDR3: ASSISRSQETQY
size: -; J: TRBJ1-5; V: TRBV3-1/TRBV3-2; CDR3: ASSQGDRGVEPQH
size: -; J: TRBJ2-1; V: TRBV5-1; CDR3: ASSSSGGPSGEQF
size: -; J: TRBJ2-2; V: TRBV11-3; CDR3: ASSLGGVLQTGELF
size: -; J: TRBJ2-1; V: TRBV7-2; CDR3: ASSPRQGSSYNEQF
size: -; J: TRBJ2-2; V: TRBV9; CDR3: ASSVDGGDTGELF
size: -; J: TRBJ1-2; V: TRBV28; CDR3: ASSLGQGTGYT
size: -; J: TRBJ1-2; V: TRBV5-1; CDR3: ASSLRGRSESYGYT
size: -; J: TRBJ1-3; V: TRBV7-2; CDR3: ASSLGQLGNTIY
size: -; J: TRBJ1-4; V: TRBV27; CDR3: ASSRGGASNEKLF
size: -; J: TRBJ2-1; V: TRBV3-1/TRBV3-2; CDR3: ASSQGGSSYNEQF
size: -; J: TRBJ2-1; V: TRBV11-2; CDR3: ASSLDGVWRQF
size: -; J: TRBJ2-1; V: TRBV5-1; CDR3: ATGSGLVYNEQF
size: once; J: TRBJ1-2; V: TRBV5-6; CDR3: ASSFRGRTGWEYGYT
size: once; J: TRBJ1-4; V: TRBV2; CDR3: ASSPGVGEKLF
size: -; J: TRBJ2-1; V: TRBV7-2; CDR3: ASSYSGGAYNEQF
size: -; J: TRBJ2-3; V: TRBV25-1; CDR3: ASSDPTGADTQY
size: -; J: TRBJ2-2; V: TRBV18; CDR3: ASSPWLAGGISNTGELF
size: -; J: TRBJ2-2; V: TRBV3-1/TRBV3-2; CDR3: ASSQEKKGVVRSNTGELF
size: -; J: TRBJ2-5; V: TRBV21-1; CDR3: ASSPGRRSGGPQETQY
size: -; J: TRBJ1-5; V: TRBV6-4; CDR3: ASNQADRVDQPQH
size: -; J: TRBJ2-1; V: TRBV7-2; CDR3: ASSLDQARYNEQF
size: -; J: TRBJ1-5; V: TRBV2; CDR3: ASRWTGSSNQPQH
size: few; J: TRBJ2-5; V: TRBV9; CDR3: ASSVVGQGRETQY
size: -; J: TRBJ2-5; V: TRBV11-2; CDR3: ASSKGSGAAETQY
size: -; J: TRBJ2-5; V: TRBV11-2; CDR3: ASSFGTSGGRETQY